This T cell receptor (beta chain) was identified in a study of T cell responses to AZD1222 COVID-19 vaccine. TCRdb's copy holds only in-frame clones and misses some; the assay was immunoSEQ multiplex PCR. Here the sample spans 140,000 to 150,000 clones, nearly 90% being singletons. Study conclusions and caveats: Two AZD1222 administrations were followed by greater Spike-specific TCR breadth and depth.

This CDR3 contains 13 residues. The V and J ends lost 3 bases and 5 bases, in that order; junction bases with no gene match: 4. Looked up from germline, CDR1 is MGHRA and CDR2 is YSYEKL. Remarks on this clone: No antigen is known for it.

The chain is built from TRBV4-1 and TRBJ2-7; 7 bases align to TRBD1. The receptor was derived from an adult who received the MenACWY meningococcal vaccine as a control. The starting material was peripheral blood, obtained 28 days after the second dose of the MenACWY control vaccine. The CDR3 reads CASSQAQGNEQYF. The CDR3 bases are TGCGCCAGCAGCCAGGCACAGGGGAACGAGCAGTACTTC.